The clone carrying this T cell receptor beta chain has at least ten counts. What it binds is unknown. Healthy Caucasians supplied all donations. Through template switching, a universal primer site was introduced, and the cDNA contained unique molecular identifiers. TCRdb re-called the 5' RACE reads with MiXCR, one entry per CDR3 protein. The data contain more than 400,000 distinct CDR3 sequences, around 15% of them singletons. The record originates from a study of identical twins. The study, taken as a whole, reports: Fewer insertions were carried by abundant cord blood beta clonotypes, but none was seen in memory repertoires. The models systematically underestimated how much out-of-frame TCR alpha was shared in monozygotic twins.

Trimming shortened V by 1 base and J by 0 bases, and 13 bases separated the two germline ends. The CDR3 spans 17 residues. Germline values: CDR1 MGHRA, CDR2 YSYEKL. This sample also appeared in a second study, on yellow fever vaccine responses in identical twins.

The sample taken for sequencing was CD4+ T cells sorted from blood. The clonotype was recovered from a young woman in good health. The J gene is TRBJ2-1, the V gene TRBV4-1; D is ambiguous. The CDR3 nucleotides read TGCGCCAGCAGCCAAGGATCCTTTTCCTACTCCTACAATGAGCAGTTCTTC. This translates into CASSQGSFSYSYNEQFF.